The 9 T cell receptor beta chains reported below all come from one sample, sequenced in a study of OX40 agonist ivuxolimab in advanced cancers. Assay: immunoSEQ multiplex PCR; the TCRdb copy retains only in-frame clones and omits some. The sample shows under 20,000 clones, roughly 80% of them seen only once. Sample: CD4+ or CD8+ T cells sorted from blood, taken in a trial of the OX40 agonist ivuxolimab. These receptors were taken from an adult with an advanced solid tumor such as melanoma, head and neck, liver or kidney cancer.

The chain is built from TRBV15 and TRBJ2-5, with 10 bases lining up with TRBD1. The J call is uncertain, as TRBJ2-7 better fits the DNA end. The length of the CDR3 is 16 residues. In germline, CDR1 is LNHNV, CDR2 YYDKDF (reference sequence). CDR3 in DNA: TGTGCCACCAGCAGAGATCCGGGACAGGGGACCTACGAGCAGTACTTC. Protein product: CATSRDPGQGTYEQYF.

The gene calls are TRBV6-4 and TRBJ1-1, with 9 bases that match TRBD1. There are 15 residues in the CDR3. The V segment lost 6 bases and the J segment 7 bases; nucleotides outside the gene matches: 12. Germline assignment: CDR1 MRHNA and CDR2 SNTAGT. The CDR3 nucleotides read TGTGCCAGCAGCCTCTTCGTGGGACAGGGTAGTGAAGCTTTCTTT. Protein: CASSLFVGQGSEAFF.

The chain links TRBV7-9 to TRBJ2-5, with 7 nucleotides matching TRBD2. There are 17 residues in the CDR3. CDR1 and CDR2 from the germline V gene are SEHNR and FQNEAQ (reference sequence). With V trimmed by 8 bases and J by 0 bases, 15 bases remained unmatched. The CDR3 nucleotides are TGTGCCAGCGGCCCTTGGGTCAGCGGGGAATACCAAGAGACCCAGTACTTC. It encodes CASGPWVSGEYQETQYF.

The chain is built from TRBV5-6 and TRBJ1-1, with D possibly matching TRBD1 (5 bases). CDR3 length: 17 amino acids. With 0 bases removed from V and 3 bases from J, the gap between germline ends came to 18 bases. Germline-derived CDR1 and CDR2 are SGHDT and YYEEEE. The DNA for the CDR3 is TGTGCCAGCAGCTTGGCTTCTTTTACTTGGGGGGACACTGAAGCTTTCTTT. It specifies CASSLASFTWGDTEAFF.

The chain has TRBV7-9 and TRBJ2-3; 9 bases are a match to TRBD2. Germline loops: CDR1 SEHNR, CDR2 FQNEAQ (reference sequence). CDR3 length: 19 residues. Losses at the gene ends were 5 bases for V and 0 bases for J; bases not matched to a gene: 15. CDR3 sequence: CASSLLGLASFYSTDTQYF. CDR3 in DNA: TGTGCCAGCAGCCTCCTCGGACTAGCGTCCTTCTATAGCACAGATACGCAGTATTTT.

This clone occurred once. The chain recombines TRBV2 with TRBJ2-5; 10 bases match TRBD1. In germline, CDR1 is SNHLY, CDR2 FYNNEI. With 7 bases clipped from V and 5 bases from J, the junction kept 7 bases outside the gene matches. CDR3 size: 14 residues. CDR3 sequence (DNA): TGTGCCAGCAAGCCGGGACAGGGGTCGGAGACCCAGTACTTC. Translating gives CASKPGQGSETQYF.

The V call is TRBV5-4, the J call TRBJ1-2; D unclear. The ends were cut back, 1 base at V and 0 bases at J, with 13 bases in the middle. Germline loops: CDR1 SGHNT, CDR2 YYREEE (reference sequence). This CDR3 spans 16 amino acids. The CDR3 here is CASSLTGEPSNYGYTF. CDR3 coding DNA: TGTGCCAGCAGCTTGACCGGGGAACCTTCTAACTATGGCTACACCTTC.

This clone was seen a single time. V gene TRBV6-6 combines with J gene TRBJ1-1; 7 bases agree with TRBD1. CDR3 length: 13 amino acids. Germline CDR1 MNHNY, CDR2 SVGAGI (reference sequence). J was trimmed by 10 bases and V by 7 bases; bases with no gene match: 12. In DNA form, the CDR3 reads TGTGCCAGCAAAGCGGGACAGCGATGGGGAGCTTTCTTT. It encodes CASKAGQRWGAFF.

The chain is built from TRBV29-1 and TRBJ2-1, with 8 bases identical to TRBD2. CDR3 length: 14 residues. Germline-derived CDR1 and CDR2 are SQVTM and ANQGSEA. Germline trimming cut 4 bases from V and 0 bases from J; bases unmatched to any gene: 2. For the CDR3, the DNA is TGCAGCGTTGCGGGGGGGGACTCCTACAATGAGCAGTTCTTC. Translation gives CSVAGGDSYNEQFF.